This passage covers 10 T cell receptor beta chains from one sample sequenced in a study of low-dose radiotherapy and immunotherapy resistance in tumors. Gene-specific TRAV and TRBV primers were used for first-strand cDNA, covering alpha and beta chains. Over roughly 20 PCR cycles, TCRs were amplified from a constant-region primer and V-primer adapter. TCRdb ran MiXCR on the reads and lists one entry per CDR3 protein. The sample lists roughly 100,000 distinct CDR3 sequences, 20% occurring once. Time point noted: after trial treatment. The treatment was: LDRT plus nivolumab, ipilimumab, low-dose cyclophosphamide and aspirin (RACIN trial). The specimen comprised PBMCs, sampled after low-dose radiotherapy plus immunotherapy. These receptors were obtained from a male donor with prostate cancer.

This clonotype occurred many times. The chain is built from TRBV29-1 and TRBJ1-4; TRBD1 is a possible D gene (5 bases). The length of the CDR3 is 14 residues. V lost 7 bases, J lost 4 bases, and 16 bases lay in between. The V gene's germline CDR1 is SQVTM and CDR2 ANQGSEA. CDR3 DNA sequence: TGCAGCGCTGGCCCGGGGGGAAATAATGAAAAACTGTTTTTT. It translates to CSAGPGGNNEKLFF.

This clonotype was detected many times. This rearrangement joins TRBV11-2 to TRBJ2-5; tentatively, D is TRBD1 (5 bases). Germline CDR1 SGHAT, CDR2 FQNNGV. Trimming cost V 1 base and J 4 bases, with 16 bases left between them. CDR3 length equals 16 residues. CDR3 nucleotides: TGTGCCAGCAGCTTAGGACCCCGTGGGGCCACAGAGACCCAGTACTTC. Protein: CASSLGPRGATETQYF.

This clonotype was detected only a few times. The chain couples TRBV6-2 or TRBV6-3 to TRBJ1-1; D not resolved. Germline loops: CDR1 MNHEY, CDR2 SVGEGT. The CDR3 extends over 12 amino acids. V lost 1 base and J 0 bases, leaving 0 bases between the germline ends. CDR3 sequence reads: CASSYLNTEAFF. CDR3 DNA: TGTGCCAGCAGTTACTTGAACACTGAAGCTTTCTTT.

This clonotype was picked up many times. The chain carries TRBV5-1 and TRBJ2-5, with D perhaps matching TRBD2 (5 bases). V lost 3 bases, J lost 4 bases, and 10 bases lay in between. This CDR3 contains 13 residues. Germline lookup yields CDR1 SGHRS and CDR2 YFSETQ. DNA of the CDR3: TGCGCCAGCAGCTACAGCGGACCAGAGACCCAGTACTTC. Its translation is CASSYSGPETQYF.

This clonotype was detected only a few times. One end of the junction varies from germline; a read error may be responsible. CDR3 sequence (DNA): TGCGCCAGCGGCTTGGACAGGGGGACAGATACGCAGTATTTT. Translation gives CASGLDRGTDTQYF. The rearrangement joins TRBV5-1 to TRBJ2-3; TRBD1 agrees at 10 bases. This CDR3 region has 14 residues. Per the germline V gene, CDR1 is SGHRS and CDR2 is YFSETQ.

This clonotype showed up just a few times. The chain combines TRBV7-2 with TRBJ2-4; TRBD1 matches at 9 bases. This CDR3 has 14 amino acids. CDR1 and CDR2 from the germline V gene are SGHTA and FQGNSA. V lost 4 bases, J lost 9 bases, and 7 bases stayed unmatched. In DNA, the CDR3 is TGTGCCAGCAGCTCCCGGGACAGGGTCGGCATTCAGTACTTC. Residues: CASSSRDRVGIQYF.

The rearrangement joins TRBV3-1 to TRBJ2-7; TRBD1 aligns across 10 bases. Germline V CDR1 and CDR2: LGHDT, YNNKEL (reference sequence). This CDR3 is built from 15 residues. Unmatched junction bases numbered 6, after V lost 3 bases and J lost 4 bases. The CDR3 sequence: CASSHQGQGFYEQYF. Here the CDR3 DNA reads TGTGCCAGCAGCCACCAGGGACAGGGGTTTTACGAGCAGTACTTC.

The table lists this clonotype with many counts. This chain uses TRBV5-1 with TRBJ2-1; 7 bases fit TRBD2. V shed 5 bases and J 7 bases; nucleotides not matched to a gene: 3. Germline V lookup: CDR1 SGHRS, CDR2 YFSETQ. This CDR3 region has 12 residues. CDR3: CASRGGTNEQFF. CDR3 bases: TGCGCCAGCAGGGGGGGGACTAATGAGCAGTTCTTC.

This clonotype was observed at least ten times. The chain carries TRBV27 and TRBJ2-1; no reliable D call. The CDR3 totals 15 residues. Germline V gene data show CDR1 as MNHEY and CDR2 as SMNVEV (reference sequence). With 8 bases removed from V and 2 bases from J, the gap between germline ends came to 16 bases. The CDR3 is CASRWRTAAYNEQFF. DNA for the CDR3: TGTGCCAGCCGTTGGCGGACGGCTGCCTACAATGAGCAGTTCTTC.

The rearrangement uses TRBV5-1 and TRBJ2-1; TRBD2 aligns across 12 bases. Germline loops: CDR1 SGHRS, CDR2 YFSETQ. The ends lost 1 base at V and 12 bases at J; junction bases unmatched: 5. The CDR3 has 14 residues. The CDR3 DNA follows: TGCGCCAGCAGCTTGAGTCTAGCGGGGGGGGGGCAGTTCTTC. Amino acids: CASSLSLAGGGQFF.